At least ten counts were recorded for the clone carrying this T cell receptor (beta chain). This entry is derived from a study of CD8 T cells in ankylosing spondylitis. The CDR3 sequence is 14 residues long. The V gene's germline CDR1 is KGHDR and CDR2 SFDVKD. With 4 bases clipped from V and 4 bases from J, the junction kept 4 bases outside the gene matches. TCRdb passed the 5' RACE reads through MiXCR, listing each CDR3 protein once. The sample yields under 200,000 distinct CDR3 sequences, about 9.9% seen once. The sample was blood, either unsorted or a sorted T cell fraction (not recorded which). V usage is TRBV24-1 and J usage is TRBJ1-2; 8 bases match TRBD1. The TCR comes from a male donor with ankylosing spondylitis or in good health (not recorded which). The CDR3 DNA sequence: TGTGCCACCAGTGACCCCGGACAGGGCTATGGCTACACCTTC. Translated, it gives CATSDPGQGYGYTF.